The 27 T cell receptor beta chains given below trace back to one sample, sequenced in a study of tumor-infiltrating lymphocytes in primary liver carcinoma. With around 520 ng total RNA as template and a constant-region primer, TCR beta cDNA was made. Sequencing libraries for TCR beta derived from three nested multiplex PCR rounds that used slightly modified ARM-PCR. Investigators reported that the first two PCR rounds, at 10 cycles each, used TRBV1-TRBV30 forward primers with a C-beta reverse primer. Via MiXCR, TCRdb re-called the multiplex PCR reads, giving one row per CDR3 protein. Here the sample spans some 40,000 distinct CDR3 sequences, more than 70% being singletons. DNA and RNA were both co-extracted from about 19-30 mg of bulk tissue that had not been sorted. Specimen: tumor-adjacent normal liver tissue. Receptors were obtained from a man in his forties with primary liver carcinoma and hepatitis B virus infection.

Concerning this clonotype itself: Mismatch with germline at one junction end may stem from a read error. The rearrangement uses TRBV11-1 and TRBJ2-1, with 11 bases lining up with TRBD2. This CDR3 contains 20 residues. Germline V gene sequence: CDR1 SGHAT, CDR2 FQDESV (reference sequence). The CDR3 sequence: CVSSIGKTSGASRFGNKHFF. The CDR3 region has the DNA TGTGTCAGCAGCATAGGAAAGACTAGCGGGGCCTCACGGTTCGGCAATAAGCACTTCTTC.

The chain is built from TRBV30 and TRBJ2-7; 7 bases map to TRBD2. Germline trimming cut 7 bases from V and 6 bases from J; bases unmatched to any gene: 12. This CDR3 is 13 amino acids long. The germline gives CDR1 GTSNPN, CDR2 SVGIG (reference sequence). The DNA of the CDR3 is TGTGCCTCCCGCGGGAGACACCTCTCCGAGCAGTACTTC. Its protein product is CASRGRHLSEQYF.

As concerns this clonotype: The CDR3 does not close with the conserved phenylalanine or tryptophan, likely indicating a read error. The chain is built from TRBV6-2 or TRBV6-3 and TRBJ2-1; D is perhaps TRBD2 (6 bases). This CDR3 comprises 15 residues. Per the germline V gene, CDR1 is MNHEY and CDR2 is SVGEGT. V lost 5 bases, J lost 10 bases, and 21 bases lay in between. CDR3 in amino acids: CASSPSATLSGEQFS. DNA of the CDR3: TGTGCCAGCAGTCCTAGCGCTACATTGAGCGGGGAGCAGTTCTCC.

This clonotype is medium-sized by share. This sequence joins TRBV28 and TRBJ2-7, with 10 bases identical to TRBD1. Looked up from germline, CDR1 is MDHEN and CDR2 is SYDVKM. This CDR3 region has 17 residues. After removal of 4 bases from V and 2 bases from J, the junction contained 11 bases not matched to a gene. CDR3 amino acids: CASSYYYRDRGTYEQYF. The CDR3 DNA reads as TGTGCCAGCAGTTACTATTACCGGGACAGGGGCACCTACGAGCAGTACTTC.

For this clonotype: Its ends do not fully match the called genes, so a read error is possible. The V gene is TRBV19, the J gene TRBJ1-1, with D perhaps matching TRBD1 (5 bases). The CDR3 is made up of 14 amino acids. Germline CDR1 is LNHDA and CDR2 is SQIVND (reference sequence). The CDR3 nucleotides read TGTGCCAGTAGTATCTGGAGGCTGGACACTGAAACTTTCTTT. This codes for CASSIWRLDTETFF.

Remarks on this clonotype: Since no conserved phenylalanine or tryptophan closes the CDR3, a read error is the likely cause. This rearrangement joins TRBV5-1 to TRBJ1-1; maybe TRBD1 (6 bases). The CDR3 length is 12 residues. Germline CDR1 reads SGHRS; CDR2 reads YFSETQ. The CDR3: CASSPETGEAFI. The CDR3 DNA sequence: TGTGCCAGCAGCCCGGAGACAGGTGAAGCTTTCATT.

Concerning this clonotype itself: A read error may account for a junction end that differs from germline. This chain connects TRBV7-9 to TRBJ2-1; 9 bases are shared with TRBD2. The CDR3 consists of 14 residues. CDR1 is SEHNR and CDR2 is FQNEAQ in the germline V gene (reference sequence). The CDR3 DNA reads as TGTGCTAGCAGTTCTAGCGGGACGGGTAATGTGCAGTTCTTC. Protein product: CASSSSGTGNVQFF.

About this clonotype: Germline is not matched at one junction end, which may reflect a read error. This chain links TRBV11-3 with TRBJ2-3, with D unclear. Germline loops: CDR1 SGHNT, CDR2 YENEEA. There are 13 residues in the CDR3. This CDR3 reads CASNFLSGDIQYF. In nucleotides, the CDR3 is TGTGCCAGCAACTTTTTATCTGGGGATATACAGTACTTT.

On this clonotype itself: At one end the junction does not follow the germline gene, possibly because of a read error. This chain links TRBV6-1 with TRBJ2-1; D call uncertain. CDR3 length: 15 residues. CDR1 and CDR2 from the germline V gene are MNHNS and SASEGT. The CDR3 is CASSVTRCSYNEQLF. The CDR3 bases are TGTGCCAGCAGCGTGACAAGGTGCTCCTACAATGAGCAGCTCTTC.

The genes are TRBV10-3 and TRBJ2-3; D may be TRBD2 (6 bases). The CDR3 sequence is 15 residues long. CDR1 is ENHRY and CDR2 is SYGVKD in the germline V gene. The CDR3 is CTPGTRRLGVDTQYF. As DNA, the CDR3 is TGTACCCCAGGGACTCGGCGTTTGGGAGTGGATACGCAGTATTTT.

This clonotype is categorized as medium-sized. This rearrangement joins TRBV6-6 to TRBJ1-1, with D unresolved. The CDR3 is 16 amino acids. With 2 bases removed from V and 0 bases from J, the gap between germline ends came to 13 bases. From germline, CDR1 is MNHNY and CDR2 SVGAGI (reference sequence). The chain's CDR3 is CASSYRLVSMNTEAFF. The DNA for the CDR3 is TGTGCCAGCAGTTACAGGCTCGTCAGCATGAACACTGAAGCTTTCTTT.

This clonotype was seen a handful of times. The final CDR3 position lacks the conserved phenylalanine or tryptophan, pointing to a likely read error. V gene TRBV4-3 combines with J gene TRBJ2-7; D gene ambiguous. Germline CDR1 and CDR2: LGHNA and YSLEER. This CDR3 has 13 amino acids. CDR3 protein: CASSQDLPYEQYL. The CDR3 DNA sequence: TGCGCCAGCAGTCAAGATCTACCCTACGAGCAGTACCTC.

This clonotype is deemed medium-sized. V and J are TRBV4-1 and TRBJ2-1; TRBD1 aligns across 10 bases. The V gene end was trimmed by 3 bases and the J gene end by 6 bases; junction bases not matched to a gene: 8. The CDR3 is 16 residues long. CDR1 and CDR2 from the germline V gene are MGHRA and YSYEKL. Here the CDR3 reads CASSHDRDRGRNEQFF. CDR3 in DNA: TGCGCCAGCAGCCATGACCGGGACAGGGGCCGCAATGAGCAGTTCTTC.

This clonotype occurred many times. V is TRBV10-3 and J is TRBJ2-3; 8 nucleotides match TRBD1. The CDR3 length is 17 residues. J was trimmed by 0 bases and V by 9 bases; bases with no gene match: 14. The germline CDR1 and CDR2 sequences are ENHRY and SYGVKD. The CDR3, as DNA: TGTGCCATACAGCGATCTGGACAGGGACGAAGCACAGATACGCAGTATTTT. Its protein product is CAIQRSGQGRSTDTQYF.

On this clonotype itself: A read error may produce the germline difference seen at one junction end. The chain is built from TRBV29-1 and TRBJ2-5; 7 bases agree with TRBD1. This CDR3 is 15 amino acids long. CDR1 SQVTM and CDR2 ANQGSEA come from the germline V gene. The CDR3 bases are TGCAGCGTTGAAGCAGACAGGGAGCGAGCAGAGACCCAATACTTC. This gives the protein CSVEADRERAETQYF.

The gene calls are TRBV6-2 or TRBV6-3 and TRBJ2-1, with 7 bases aligning to TRBD2. CDR1 and CDR2 (germline): MNHEY, SVGEGT. This CDR3 contains 13 residues. The junction had 1 base not matched to a gene; V was cut back by 4 bases and J by 4 bases. The chain's CDR3 is CASSWGGYNEQFF. CDR3 in DNA: TGTGCCAGCAGTTGGGGGGGTTACAATGAGCAGTTCTTC.

About this clonotype: Germline is not matched at one junction end, which may reflect a read error. This chain uses TRBV5-1 with TRBJ2-5, with no clear D. This CDR3 comprises 14 residues. Germline V gives CDR1 SGHRS, CDR2 YFSETQ. This CDR3 reads CACNLEFLQETQYF. CDR3 coding DNA: TGCGCCTGCAACTTGGAGTTCCTTCAAGAAACCCAGTACTTC.

This clonotype was observed a handful of times. A clone one base away is much larger, so this may be a read error. The rearrangement links TRBV7-8 to TRBJ2-7, with 13 nucleotides matching TRBD2. The germline V gene has CDR1 SGHVS and CDR2 FQNEAQ. The CDR3 covers 18 residues. This CDR3 reads CANSPRTSGSMSSYEQYF. In nucleotides, the CDR3 is TGTGCCAACAGCCCTCGGACTAGCGGGAGTATGAGCTCCTACGAGCAGTACTTC. Using reference TRBV7-8 and TRBJ2-7 for the parts outside the CDR3, the full variable domain is GAGVSQSPRYKVAKRGQDVALRCDPISGHVSLFWYQQALGQGPEFLTYFQNEAQLDKSGLPSDRFFAERPEGSVSTLKIQRTQQEDSAVYLCANSPRTSGSMSSYEQYFGPGTRLTVT.

Turning to this clonotype: Being one base from a much bigger clone, this may be a read error. Because the CDR3 is missing its conserved closing phenylalanine or tryptophan, this is likely a read error. The CDR3 DNA is TGTGCCGGCAGCCCTCAGGGAGGGGCGGATGAGCAGTTCTTA. This translates into CAGSPQGGADEQFL. V usage is TRBV14 and J usage is TRBJ2-1, with TRBD2 identical over 7 bases. CDR3 length: 14 residues. In germline, CDR1 is SGHDN, CDR2 FVKESK.

This clonotype has at least ten counts. The chain links TRBV25-1 to TRBJ2-1; D remains ambiguous. The germline V gene encodes CDR1 MGHDK and CDR2 SYGVNS. The CDR3 has 13 amino acids. Trimming pared 6 bases from V and 4 bases from J, leaving 10 bases between. CDR3: CASRPGYYNEQFF. The CDR3 DNA is TGTGCCAGCAGACCGGGTTATTACAATGAGCAGTTCTTC.

As regards this clonotype: A junction end diverges from the germline sequence, so it may reflect a read error. The chain employs TRBV11-2 and TRBJ2-4; possibly TRBD1 for D (6 bases). Germline-derived CDR1 and CDR2 are SGHAT and FQNNGV. This CDR3 spans 14 amino acids. CDR3 loop: CASRSGTRDNIQYF. The CDR3 nucleotides read TGTGCCAGCAGATCCGGGACAAGGGATAACATTCAGTATTTC.

Concerning this clonotype: At one end the junction does not follow the germline gene, possibly because of a read error. This chain connects TRBV7-9 to TRBJ1-3, with D perhaps TRBD1 (5 bases). CDR3 length: 16 amino acids. Germline loops: CDR1 SEHNR, CDR2 FQNEAQ (reference sequence). CDR3 amino acids: CASSPPSRVSGYTIYF. The CDR3 bases are TGTGCCAGCAGCCCACCTTCCAGGGTGAGTGGATACACCATATATTTT.

To note about this clonotype: A read error may account for a junction end that differs from germline. The CDR3 DNA reads as TGTGCCAGCAGTCCCCTCGAACTAGCGGGAGGGCCCTACAATGAGCAGCTCTTC. Protein sequence: CASSPLELAGGPYNEQLF. The chain has TRBV28 and TRBJ2-1, with TRBD2 matching 13 bases. Germline V gives CDR1 MDHEN, CDR2 SYDVKM. CDR3 length: 18 residues.

As for this clonotype: The conserved phenylalanine or tryptophan is not found at the CDR3 terminus, so this likely reflects a read error. The DNA is left out, because the CDR3 cannot be placed on it with certainty; the CDR3 is given as TCRdb lists it. The rearrangement joins TRBV4-1 to TRBJ1-4; the table's D call TRBD1 went unverified against the DNA. The CDR3 spans 16 residues, counting both ends. CDR1 is MGHRA and CDR2 is YSYEKL in the germline V gene. CDR3 sequence: CASSQGGGGRGEKLLI.

Worth noting for this clonotype: The junction departs from germline at one end; a sequencing error may be responsible. The chain has TRBV5-1 and TRBJ2-3; D uncertain. The CDR3 runs to 15 residues. Per germline, CDR1 SGHRS and CDR2 YFSETQ. For the CDR3, the DNA is TGCGCCAGCGGCTTGAAGGAACTCAGCACAGATACACAGTATTTT. Translated: CASGLKELSTDTQYF.

Worth noting for this clonotype: Mismatch with germline at one junction end may stem from a read error. CDR3 sequence: CTSSIGKTSGAPRFGNVQFF. The CDR3 bases are TGTACCAGCAGCATAGGAAAGACTAGCGGGGCCCCACGGTTCGGCAATGTGCAGTTCTTC. The chain recombines TRBV11-1 with TRBJ2-1; 11 nucleotides align to TRBD2. Germline V gene lookup returns CDR1 SGHAT and CDR2 FQDESV (reference sequence). The CDR3 is 20 residues long.

The chain has TRBV10-3 and TRBJ2-7; 7 bases are a match to TRBD2. The CDR3 loop spans 12 amino acids. Germline CDR1 ENHRY, CDR2 SYGVKD. CDR3 nucleotide sequence: TGTAGCATCAGCGGGACGGGGTACGAGCAGTACTTC. It translates to CSISGTGYEQYF.